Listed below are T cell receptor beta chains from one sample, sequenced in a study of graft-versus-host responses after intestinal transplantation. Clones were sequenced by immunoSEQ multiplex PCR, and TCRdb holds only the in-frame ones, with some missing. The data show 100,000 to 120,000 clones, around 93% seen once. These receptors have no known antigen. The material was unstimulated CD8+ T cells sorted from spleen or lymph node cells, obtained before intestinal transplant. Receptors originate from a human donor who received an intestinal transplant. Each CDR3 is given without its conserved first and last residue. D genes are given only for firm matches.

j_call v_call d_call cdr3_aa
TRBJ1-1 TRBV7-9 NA ASSLARGVFTEAF
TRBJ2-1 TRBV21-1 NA ASTIRRLSGRNEQF
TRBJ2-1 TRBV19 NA ASSIVGGSNEQF
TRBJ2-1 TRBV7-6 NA ASSLGAGGLNEQF
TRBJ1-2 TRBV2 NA ASSGGKDYPLTDGYT
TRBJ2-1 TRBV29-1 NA SVWLDYEQF
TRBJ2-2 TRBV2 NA ASSEARTAGELF
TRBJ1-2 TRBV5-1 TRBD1 ASSSFDRDYGYT
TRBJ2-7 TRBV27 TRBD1 ASMERTGSYEQY
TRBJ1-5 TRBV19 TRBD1 ASRQQGAQPQH
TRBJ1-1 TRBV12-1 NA ASSFRTLRAPEAF
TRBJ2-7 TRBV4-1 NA ASSQEASLWVEQY
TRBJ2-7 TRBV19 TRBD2 ASSISIGSSGSYEQY
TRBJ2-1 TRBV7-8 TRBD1 ASSLETAVQGANNEQF
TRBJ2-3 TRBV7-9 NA ASSLIGGWTDTQY
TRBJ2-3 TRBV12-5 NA ASGQVTDTQY
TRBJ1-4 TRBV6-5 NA ASSEGISGEKLF
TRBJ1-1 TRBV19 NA ASSIWAEAF
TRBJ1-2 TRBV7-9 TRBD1 ASRESGTGHLGYT
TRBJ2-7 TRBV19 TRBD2 ASSHGGSQNEQY
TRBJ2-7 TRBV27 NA ASSPAPGVRNEQY
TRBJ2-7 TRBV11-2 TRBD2 ASSSGLAGAYEQY
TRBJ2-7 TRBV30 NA AGGGNSYEQY
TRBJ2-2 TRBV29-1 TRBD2 SVDDSGSGELF
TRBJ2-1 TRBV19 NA ASSITWGSYNEQF
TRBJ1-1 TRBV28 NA ASSFLRANTEAF
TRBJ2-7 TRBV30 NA AWSPQSEQY
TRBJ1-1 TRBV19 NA ASSIDRPGPGSTEAF
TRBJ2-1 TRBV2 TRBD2 ASKRSGRAHEQF
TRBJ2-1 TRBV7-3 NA ASSHGEDVGEQF
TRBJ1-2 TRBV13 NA ASSLRPLPGYT
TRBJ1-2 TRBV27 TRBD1 ASSLGGSGGKGYT
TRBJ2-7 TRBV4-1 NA ASSQEGPTLTYEQY
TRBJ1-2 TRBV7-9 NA ASSLDRSDGYT
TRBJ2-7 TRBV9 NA ASSVESSYEQY
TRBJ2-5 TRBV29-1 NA SVGGSETQY
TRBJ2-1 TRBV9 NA ASSDGLSYNEQF
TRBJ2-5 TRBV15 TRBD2 ATRDSGRAGETQY
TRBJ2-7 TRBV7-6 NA ASSRDSFGEQY
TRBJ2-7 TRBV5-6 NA ASSFGYGEQY
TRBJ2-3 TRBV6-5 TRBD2 ASSPLAGAGDTQY
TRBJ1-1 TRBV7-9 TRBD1 ASSPPGGENTEAF
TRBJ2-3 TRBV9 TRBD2 ASSVYTSGYTDTQY
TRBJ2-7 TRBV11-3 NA ASSLGGHRGWSYEQY
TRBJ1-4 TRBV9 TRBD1 ASSVDRADEKLF
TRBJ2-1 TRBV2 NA ASSAREGNNEQF
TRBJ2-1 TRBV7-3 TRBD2 ASSLGTSGYNEQF
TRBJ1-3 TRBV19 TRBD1 ATTRDRGSGNTIY
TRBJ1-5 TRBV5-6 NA ASSLGRQRLQPQH
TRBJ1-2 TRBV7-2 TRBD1 ASSLGPNRGLEDGYT
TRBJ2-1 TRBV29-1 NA SVVRQNNEQF
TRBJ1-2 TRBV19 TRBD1 ASSPWAGTEDGYT
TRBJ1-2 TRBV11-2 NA ASSPGGGRNYGYT
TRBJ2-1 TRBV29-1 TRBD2 SVDRSGNSYNEQF
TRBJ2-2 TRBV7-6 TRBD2 ASSSAIAGAGVWGGELF